The TCR beta chain described here comes from a study of T cell clonotyping in hematopoietic cell transplantation (dated by TCRdb to the early 2020s). Regarding the complete study: Pretransplant recipient samples were obtained after cytoreduction. A total of more than 110 blood samples were gathered in the study from a few dozen consecutive transplant recipients along with their related donors. Recruitment of patients was conducted between late 2015 and 2017, and follow-up was continued until September 2020 or death.

The intended sense of this specimen's time point label: recipient sample about 28 days before transplant, after cytoreduction. Blood samples were obtained from recipients approximately 28 days before transplant and at days 30, 100 and 180 after transplant. Nuclei Lysis Solution was used to extract genomic DNA from fresh or cryopreserved unfractionated peripheral blood mononuclear cells. The immunoSEQ assay, a bias-controlled multiplex PCR using V- and J-specific primers, was used to amplify TCR beta CDR3 regions from genomic DNA. In a second PCR step, the CDR3 amplicons were tagged with a proprietary barcode plus Illumina adapter sequences. An Illumina MiSeq instrument was used for sequencing of the CDR3 libraries. Per the original workflow: Export and quality control were performed with immunoSEQ Analyzer 3.0, and downstream analyses were performed with R Bioconductor and Immunarch. Only productive rearrangements within the normalized downsampled data set were used in the calculation of repertoire metrics. In the normalized cohort, clonotypes with more than 5 templates were defined as pathologically expanded. The Inverse Simpson Index served as the measure of repertoire diversity. The non-normalized data set was used for CMV-specificity analyses so that all clonotypes could be captured. The clones in this table, taken by TCRdb from immuneACCESS, are in-frame only. Not every clone is retained; where verified, under half of the shortfall comes from an unresolved V gene, and the cause of the rest is unknown. The DNA was the basis for D and trimming; V, J and clone size are from that table. Counted in this sample were 45,000 or so clones; approximately 78% of them appeared once. The ten largest account for around 5.3% of the sample.

The germline V end is reduced by 1 base and the J end by 6 bases; junction bases left unmatched: 8. Sequences GTSNPN (CDR1) and SVGIG (CDR2) are obtained from the germline V gene (reference sequence). The CDR3 starts with the cysteine, ends with the phenylalanine, and has 15 residues. Of all the DNA, just the CDR3 is kept, 45 bases in frame from base 1. Worth noting for this clone: Its antigen target is currently unknown. No base quality information exists; no much larger clone differs at one position.

Study-level results and caveats: After transplant, TCR diversity in recipients dropped, and pathologically expanded clonotypes climbed progressively between day 30 and day 180. Just a small fraction of recipient repertoires overlapped with donor repertoires, and more than 95% appeared de novo at the given depth. Broader TCR repertoire diversity after transplant was predicted by Inverse Simpson Index values from donors and from recipients before transplant. The sample size was limited, and because cells were not sorted, the contributions of CD4 and CD8 repertoires could not be separated.

The sample here was peripheral blood mononuclear cells, taken before stem cell transplant. This TCR derives from a man in his sixties with myelodysplastic syndrome. Some clones in this sample may be carry-over from other donors' samples. The chain couples TRBV30 to TRBJ1-4, with 7 junctional bases fitting TRBD1. The CDR3 amino acid sequence is: CAWSDPGQLHEKLFF. The nucleotide sequence reads as follows: TGTGCCTGGAGTGATCCGGGACAGCTACATGAAAAACTGTTTTTT. Beyond the CDR3, the reference TRBV30 and TRBJ1-4 genes provide the residues; the full variable domain reads: SQTIHQWPATLVQPVGSPLSLECTVEGTSNPNLYWYRQAAGRGLQLLFYSVGIGQISSEVPQNLSASRPQDRQFILSSKKLLLSDSGFYLCAWSDPGQLHEKLFFGSGTQLSVL.